The 18 T cell receptor beta chains below were found in one sample sequenced in a study of T-cell memory formation after mild COVID-19. TCRdb redid the calling of the 5' RACE reads with MiXCR, one entry per CDR3 protein. The sample has around 340,000 distinct CDR3 sequences, roughly 13% seen once. The sequencing input was PBMCs or a T cell subset sorted from them (not recorded which). The source of these receptors is a man in his late teens or twenties who had mild COVID-19 (a few samples of this study predate the infection). Cell type and time point are not known.

This clonotype showed up just a few times. The rearrangement links TRBV20-1 to TRBJ2-7, with D unresolved. The CDR3 sequence is 15 residues long. Germline V lookup: CDR1 DFQATT, CDR2 SNEGSKA (reference sequence). Trimming pared 0 bases from V and 0 bases from J, leaving 12 bases between. The CDR3 DNA is TGCAGTGCTAGAGACCTGTCGACGGACTCCTACGAGCAGTACTTC. Translation: CSARDLSTDSYEQYF.

The chain has TRBV20-1 and TRBJ2-7; D tentatively reads TRBD1 or TRBD2 (5 bases each). There are 16 residues in the CDR3. Deletions cut 6 bases from V and 1 base from J, with 22 bases between. The V gene's germline CDR1 is DFQATT and CDR2 SNEGSKA (reference sequence). The CDR3 region has the DNA TGCAGTGCAGATGGGGACGGTCCCTGGCAGTCCTACGAGCAGTACTTC. This gives the protein CSADGDGPWQSYEQYF.

This chain uses TRBV30 with TRBJ1-5, with a tentative D call TRBD1 (6 bases). V dropped 5 bases and J dropped 0 bases, with 8 bases sitting between them. The germline CDR1 and CDR2 sequences are GTSNPN and SVGIG (reference sequence). The CDR3 runs to 13 residues. The CDR3 spells CAWGRGSNQPQHF. In DNA, the CDR3 is TGTGCCTGGGGCAGGGGTAGCAATCAGCCCCAGCATTTT.

Only a few counts were recorded for this clonotype. The rearrangement uses TRBV6-6 and TRBJ2-2, with TRBD1 matching 10 bases. The CDR3 consists of 15 residues. Trimming took 7 bases from V and 1 from J; bases not matched to a gene: 3. Germline CDR1 and CDR2: MNHNY and SVGAGI (reference sequence). The CDR3 nucleotides read TGTGCCAGCACCGACAGGGGGCAGAACACCGGGGAGCTGTTTTTT. Translation: CASTDRGQNTGELFF.

This clonotype showed up just a few times. The genes are TRBV5-1 and TRBJ1-4; D unclear. With 1 base removed from V and 2 bases from J, the gap between germline ends came to 12 bases. The CDR3 loop spans 16 amino acids. Looked up from germline, CDR1 is SGHRS and CDR2 is YFSETQ. For the CDR3, the DNA is TGCGCCAGCAGCTTGAATGGCGCGGGCACTAATGAAAAACTGTTTTTT. It encodes CASSLNGAGTNEKLFF.

This clonotype was counted a few times. This sequence joins TRBV11-2 and TRBJ2-1, with D perhaps TRBD2 (6 bases). Trimming removed 11 bases from V and 0 bases from J, with 17 bases in between. From germline, CDR1 is SGHAT and CDR2 FQNNGV. The CDR3 runs to 15 residues. CDR3 nucleotide sequence: TGTGCCTCGCCCGGGGGTAGGAGCTCCTACAATGAGCAGTTCTTC. This gives the protein CASPGGRSSYNEQFF.

This clonotype has a handful of counts. V and J are TRBV7-9 and TRBJ1-1; D uncertain. Germline CDR1 SEHNR, CDR2 FQNEAQ (reference sequence). The V gene lost 3 bases and the J gene lost 1 base, with 12 bases spanning the gap. The CDR3 consists of 15 residues. CDR3 in DNA: TGTGCCAGCAGCTTGATTAGCAGGAGGAACACTGAAGCTTTCTTT. Protein sequence: CASSLISRRNTEAFF.

The chain employs TRBV24-1 and TRBJ2-3, with D possibly called TRBD1 or TRBD2 (5 bases each). CDR1 KGHDR and CDR2 SFDVKD come from the germline V gene. The CDR3 loop spans 13 amino acids. The V end was cut by 6 bases, the J end by 2 bases, with 8 bases between. CDR3 amino acids: CATSTGPTDTQYF. CDR3 bases: TGTGCCACCAGTACGGGGCCCACAGATACGCAGTATTTT.

This clonotype was seen a few times. The chain is built from TRBV20-1 and TRBJ1-1; 11 bases line up with TRBD1. Trimming at V came to 5 bases and at J to 3 bases, leaving 2 bases not matched to a gene. Germline CDR1 DFQATT, CDR2 SNEGSKA (reference sequence). This CDR3 is built from 13 residues. The CDR3 here is CSAPGQGDTEAFF. The CDR3 coding sequence is TGCAGTGCTCCGGGACAGGGGGACACTGAAGCTTTCTTT.

This chain joins TRBV27 and TRBJ1-2; TRBD1 is a possible D gene (6 bases). Germline V gene lookup returns CDR1 MNHEY and CDR2 SMNVEV (reference sequence). The germline V and J ends were trimmed by 3 bases and 4 bases, with 18 bases remaining between them. The CDR3 length is 16 residues. CDR3 in amino acids: CASSFWVPGEGYGYTF. CDR3 bases: TGTGCCAGCAGTTTTTGGGTTCCAGGGGAGGGCTATGGCTACACCTTC.

The J gene is TRBJ2-7, the V gene TRBV30; perhaps TRBD1 as D (6 bases). Per the germline V gene, CDR1 is GTSNPN and CDR2 is SVGIG (reference sequence). CDR3 length equals 14 residues. The V end was cut by 4 bases, the J end by 0 bases, with 13 bases between. This CDR3 reads CAWNKLTGSYEQYF. The DNA of the CDR3 is TGTGCCTGGAATAAACTGACAGGCTCCTACGAGCAGTACTTC.

This clonotype was recorded many times. The genes are TRBV20-1 and TRBJ2-3; D not certain. The CDR3 covers 14 residues. In germline, CDR1 is DFQATT, CDR2 SNEGSKA (reference sequence). Trimming stripped 1 base from V and 0 bases from J, with 8 bases between. CDR3 sequence: CSARGLASTDTQYF. The CDR3 DNA follows: TGCAGTGCTAGAGGACTTGCGAGCACAGATACGCAGTATTTT.

The chain uses TRBV28 and TRBJ2-2; TRBD1 is a possible D gene (6 bases). Germline values: CDR1 MDHEN, CDR2 SYDVKM. V gave up 5 bases and J gave up 7 bases, with 17 bases separating them. The CDR3 has 15 amino acids. CDR3: CASSPWGLGGGELFF. As DNA, the CDR3 is TGTGCCAGCAGTCCCTGGGGGCTAGGTGGCGGGGAGCTGTTTTTT.

At least ten counts were recorded for this clonotype. The chain carries TRBV7-6 and TRBJ2-5; maybe TRBD2 (7 bases). Germline V lookup: CDR1 SGHVS, CDR2 FNYEAQ. V lost 2 bases to trimming and J lost 5 bases, with 12 bases between them. This CDR3 contains 14 residues. The CDR3 DNA reads TGTGCCAGCAGCTTACAGGAGGGGGGGGAGACCCAGTACTTC. It codes for CASSLQEGGETQYF.

There are many counts of this clonotype. The CDR3 DNA reads TGTGCCAGCAGCCAAGAGGGGGGTAACACCGGGGAGCTGTTTTTT. This sequence encodes CASSQEGGNTGELFF. The gene calls are TRBV4-2 and TRBJ2-2, with a possible D match to TRBD2 (6 bases). Germline V gene lookup returns CDR1 LGHNA and CDR2 YNFKEQ. The germline V and J ends were trimmed by 0 bases and 2 bases, with 7 bases remaining between them. This CDR3 region has 15 residues.

In DNA form, the CDR3 reads TGTGCCAGCAGCCCTCGGGCCCTCGGAGCCAAAAACATTCAGTACTTC. Its translation: CASSPRALGAKNIQYF. The chain combines TRBV7-2 with TRBJ2-4; the D is unclear. Germline V gene sequence: CDR1 SGHTA, CDR2 FQGNSA. The V gene lost 5 bases and the J gene lost 0 bases, with 14 bases spanning the gap. The CDR3 totals 16 residues. The variable domain in full, completed from reference TRBV7-2 and TRBJ2-4, reads GAGVSQSPSNKVTEKGKDVELRCDPISGHTALYWYRQSLGQGLEFLIYFQGNSAPDKSGLPSDRFSAERTGGSVSTLTIQRTQQEDSAVYLCASSPRALGAKNIQYFGAGTRLSVL.

This clonotype was seen at least ten times. The CDR3 DNA sequence: TGTGCCAGTAGGCAGGGGGCGGCGGGGGCCAATGAGCAGTTCTTC. It encodes CASRQGAAGANEQFF. The V call is TRBV19, the J call TRBJ2-1; a weak D match, TRBD1 (8 bases). The V end lost 6 bases, the J end lost 6 bases, and 18 bases lay between the germline ends. Germline V gene sequence: CDR1 LNHDA, CDR2 SQIVND (reference sequence). CDR3 length: 15 residues.

This clonotype was picked up a small number of times. The chain is built from TRBV20-1 and TRBJ2-7; TRBD1 agrees at 9 bases. The CDR3 extends over 11 amino acids. V lost 7 bases and J lost 3; bases outside the gene matches: 1. The V gene's germline CDR1 is DFQATT and CDR2 SNEGSKA (reference sequence). The CDR3 region is CSGGQGYEQYF. CDR3 nucleotide sequence: TGCAGTGGGGGACAGGGCTACGAGCAGTACTTC.